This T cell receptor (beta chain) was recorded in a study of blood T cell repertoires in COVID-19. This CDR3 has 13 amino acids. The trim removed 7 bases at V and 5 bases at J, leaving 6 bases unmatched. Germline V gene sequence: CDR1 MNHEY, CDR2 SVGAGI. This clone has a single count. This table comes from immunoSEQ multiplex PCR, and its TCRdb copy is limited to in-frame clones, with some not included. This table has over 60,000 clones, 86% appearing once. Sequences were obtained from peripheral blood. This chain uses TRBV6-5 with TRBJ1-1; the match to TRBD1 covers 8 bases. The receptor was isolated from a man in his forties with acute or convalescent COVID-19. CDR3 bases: TGTGCCAGCAATCCAGGGGGCGCAACTGAAGCTTTCTTT. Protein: CASNPGGATEAFF.